The 28 T cell receptor beta chains listed next were all sequenced from one sample in a study of cytomegalovirus exposure and HLA in healthy donors. In the PCR, 60 Vbeta and 13 Jbeta primers were used. The protocol was immunoSEQ multiplex PCR, while the TCRdb copy is restricted to in-frame clones and leaves out a portion. This sample yields about 89,000 clones, of which approximately 83% are seen a single time; under 4.5% belongs to the top ten. Material for sequencing was PBMCs. Every receptor here comes from a female donor in good health and CMV-seropositive.

The gene calls are TRBV14 and TRBJ1-2; TRBD1 matches 9 bases. The CDR3 loop spans 12 amino acids. V lost 6 bases, J lost 7 bases, and 3 bases stayed unmatched. Germline CDR1 SGHDN, CDR2 FVKESK. The CDR3 DNA sequence: TGTGCCAGCAGGGGACAGGGTCGTGGCTACACCTTC. Translated: CASRGQGRGYTF.

This chain uses TRBV29-1 with TRBJ2-3; 9 bases fit TRBD2. This CDR3 spans 14 amino acids. The V gene's germline CDR1 is SQVTM and CDR2 ANQGSEA. V shed 5 bases, J shed 5 bases, and the junction held 8 bases outside the gene matches. The CDR3 region has the DNA TGCAGCGTTCGACTAGCGGCCCCACGAGATACGCAGTATTTT. Its translation: CSVRLAAPRDTQYF.

This rearrangement joins TRBV2 to TRBJ2-1, with D tentatively TRBD2 (6 bases). This CDR3 contains 17 residues. The germline V and J ends were trimmed by 4 bases and 0 bases, with 16 bases remaining between them. Germline V CDR1 and CDR2: SNHLY, FYNNEI. The CDR3 nucleotides read TGTGCCAGCAGTGTACTTAGGACTACCAGCTCCTACAATGAGCAGTTCTTC. This translates into CASSVLRTTSSYNEQFF.

The rearrangement links TRBV6-5 to TRBJ1-2; 8 bases match TRBD1. J gave up 7 bases and V 0 bases, and 4 bases lay outside the gene matches. Germline V gene data show CDR1 as MNHEY and CDR2 as SVGAGI. The CDR3 contains 14 residues. For the CDR3, the DNA is TGTGCCAGCAGTTACTCGACAGGGGCGTTTGGCTACACCTTC. Amino acids: CASSYSTGAFGYTF.

The chain couples TRBV6-5 to TRBJ2-3; D may be TRBD1 (6 bases). V shed 5 bases and J shed 8 bases, with 8 bases lying between them. CDR1 and CDR2 (germline): MNHEY, SVGAGI. CDR3 length: 11 residues. The CDR3: CASSRRGTQYF. The DNA for the CDR3 is TGTGCCAGCAGTCGCAGGGGTACGCAGTATTTT.

The rearrangement uses TRBV29-1 and TRBJ2-7; D may be TRBD2 (6 bases). CDR1 and CDR2 (germline): SQVTM, ANQGSEA. The V gene lost 5 bases and the J gene lost 7 bases, with 15 bases spanning the gap. The CDR3 length is 12 residues. CDR3 bases: TGCAGCGTTCAGGAGGGTTTAGGTGAGCAGTACTTC. The encoded protein is CSVQEGLGEQYF.

The J gene is TRBJ2-1, the V gene TRBV7-8; TRBD2 matches 10 bases. The CDR3 spans 13 residues. V lost 7 bases, J lost 10 bases, and 7 bases stayed unmatched. Germline V gives CDR1 SGHVS, CDR2 FQNEAQ. The CDR3 sequence is CASTSVAGGEQFF. The CDR3 nucleotides are TGTGCCAGCACCTCGGTAGCGGGAGGAGAGCAGTTCTTC.

This clone was detected once. The V and J genes are TRBV7-9 and TRBJ1-1; no clear D. The V gene lost 3 bases and the J gene lost 5 bases, with 16 bases spanning the gap. Germline loops: CDR1 SEHNR, CDR2 FQNEAQ (reference sequence). The CDR3 has 15 residues. The CDR3 DNA follows: TGTGCCAGCAGCTTGAGCCGGTTGGAGTGGACTGAAGCTTTCTTT. Its translation is CASSLSRLEWTEAFF.

The chain uses TRBV27 and TRBJ1-5, with a possible D match to TRBD1 (5 bases). V dropped 1 base and J dropped 9 bases, with 16 bases sitting between them. Germline V CDR1 and CDR2: MNHEY, SMNVEV (reference sequence). This CDR3 is built from 15 residues. CDR3 DNA: TGTGCCAGCAGTTTATGGGGCAGGGAGGGAGGGCCCCAGCATTTT. This sequence encodes CASSLWGREGGPQHF.

The table lists this clone with a few counts. The J gene is TRBJ1-1, the V gene TRBV9; 9 positions agree with TRBD1. Germline loops: CDR1 SGDLS, CDR2 YYNGEE. J was trimmed by 3 bases and V by 0 bases; bases with no gene match: 3. The CDR3 extends over 15 amino acids. Written as DNA, the CDR3 is TGTGCCAGCAGCGTAGGGTGGACAGGGGACACTGAAGCTTTCTTT. The encoded protein is CASSVGWTGDTEAFF.

The V call is TRBV19, the J call TRBJ1-1; no clear D gene. Trimming pared 4 bases from V and 0 bases from J, leaving 6 bases between. Germline CDR1 reads LNHDA; CDR2 reads SQIVND (reference sequence). The CDR3 extends over 13 amino acids. CDR3 amino acids: CASSTPVNTEAFF. In DNA form, the CDR3 reads TGTGCCAGTAGTACCCCGGTGAACACTGAAGCTTTCTTT.

This chain uses TRBV5-4 with TRBJ2-1, with TRBD2 matching over 7 bases. CDR1 is SGHNT, CDR2 YYREEE, per germline (reference sequence). The CDR3 totals 15 residues. V lost 0 bases, J lost 3 bases, and 3 bases stayed unmatched. The CDR3 sequence: CASSLGLAVYNEQFF. Here the CDR3 DNA reads TGTGCCAGCAGCTTGGGACTAGCCGTCTACAATGAGCAGTTCTTC.

This clone has a handful of counts. V and J are TRBV11-2 and TRBJ1-5, with 12 bases that match TRBD1. This CDR3 region has 16 residues. Germline CDR1 SGHAT, CDR2 FQNNGV. V dropped 2 bases and J dropped 8; count of bases not matched to a gene: 7. CDR3 amino acids: CASSLLGQGAGEPQHF. The CDR3, as DNA: TGTGCCAGCAGCTTACTGGGACAGGGGGCTGGAGAGCCCCAGCATTTT. The full variable domain, completed using reference TRBV11-2 and TRBJ1-5, is EAGVAQSPRYKIIEKRQSVAFWCNPISGHATLYWYQQILGQGPKLLIQFQNNGVVDDSQLPKDRFSAERLKGVDSTLKIQPAKLEDSAVYLCASSLLGQGAGEPQHFGDGTRLSIL.

This clone was observed once. The V gene is TRBV2, the J gene TRBJ2-5, with TRBD2 as a possible D gene (6 bases). V gave up 0 bases and J gave up 3 bases, with 11 bases separating them. CDR1 SNHLY and CDR2 FYNNEI come from the germline V gene. The length of the CDR3 is 15 residues. The CDR3 here is CASSEARGNKETQYF. In DNA, the CDR3 is TGTGCCAGCAGTGAAGCGCGCGGGAATAAAGAGACCCAGTACTTC.

The chain employs TRBV19 and TRBJ2-1, with 7 bases identical to TRBD1. V lost 1 base to trimming and J lost 5 bases; unmatched junction nucleotides: 11. Looked up from germline, CDR1 is LNHDA and CDR2 is SQIVND (reference sequence). The CDR3 contains 17 residues. CDR3 DNA sequence: TGTGCCAGTAGTATAGCCCGGACAGGATCCGTCAACAATGAGCAGTTCTTC. It yields the protein CASSIARTGSVNNEQFF.

J is TRBJ2-1 and V is TRBV5-1; no definite D call. The germline V gene has CDR1 SGHRS and CDR2 YFSETQ. V gave up 0 bases and J gave up 12 bases, with 7 bases separating them. This CDR3 comprises 11 residues. As DNA, the CDR3 is TGCGCCAGCAGCTTGGAGAGTAGGCAGTTCTTC. It specifies CASSLESRQFF. Complete variable domain (other parts from reference TRBV5-1 and TRBJ2-1): KAGVTQTPRYLIKTRGQQVTLSCSPISGHRSVSWYQQTPGQGLQFLFEYFSETQRNKGNFPGRFSGRQFSNSRSEMNVSTLELGDSALYLCASSLESRQFFGPGTRLTVL.

The V and J genes are TRBV7-8 and TRBJ2-3, with D possibly TRBD2 on 5 matching bases. Germline loops: CDR1 SGHVS, CDR2 FQNEAQ. The CDR3 spans 14 residues. V was clipped by 6 bases and J by 0 bases, with 10 bases between them. CDR3 residues: CASSHRTSTDTQYF. CDR3 nucleotides: TGTGCCAGCAGTCACCGGACTAGCACAGATACGCAGTATTTT.

The gene calls are TRBV19 and TRBJ1-6; 8 bases match TRBD1. The V gene's germline CDR1 is LNHDA and CDR2 SQIVND (reference sequence). This CDR3 has 15 amino acids. The trim removed 1 base at V and 8 bases at J, leaving 4 bases unmatched. This CDR3 reads CASSIGTGWDSPLHF. Written as DNA, the CDR3 is TGTGCCAGTAGTATAGGGACAGGGTGGGATTCACCCCTCCACTTT.

The CDR3 bases are TGTGCCAGCAGCGGGGGATTGGGGACTAGCTATGAGCAGTTCTTC. This gives the protein CASSGGLGTSYEQFF. The chain carries TRBV9 and TRBJ2-1, with 9 bases identical to TRBD2. Looked up from germline, CDR1 is SGDLS and CDR2 is YYNGEE. Trimming removed 3 bases from V and 8 bases from J; junction bases left unmatched: 9. This CDR3 is 15 amino acids long. Variable domain in full (rest from reference TRBV9 and TRBJ2-1): DSGVTQTPKHLITATGQRVTLRCSPRSGDLSVYWYQQSLDQGLQFLIQYYNGEERAKGNILERFSAQQFPDLHSELNLSSLELGDSALYFCASSGGLGTSYEQFFGPGTRLTVL.

This sequence joins TRBV5-1 and TRBJ2-3, with 13 bases matching TRBD2. CDR3 length equals 19 residues. CDR1 SGHRS and CDR2 YFSETQ come from the germline V gene. V lost 4 bases, J lost 0 bases, and 11 bases stayed unmatched. CDR3 loop: CASSLRTSGGLTSTDTQYF. The CDR3 region has the DNA TGCGCCAGCAGCCTGCGGACTAGCGGGGGATTGACTAGCACAGATACGCAGTATTTT.

The rearrangement uses TRBV15 and TRBJ2-7, with TRBD1 matching over 7 bases. Germline V CDR1 and CDR2: LNHNV, YYDKDF (reference sequence). This CDR3 spans 15 amino acids. Unmatched junction bases numbered 9, after V lost 0 bases and J lost 7 bases. The CDR3 DNA reads as TGTGCCACCAGCAGAGAAAGAACAGGGGCAGGGGAGCAGTACTTC. Protein: CATSRERTGAGEQYF.

V is TRBV18 and J is TRBJ2-1; D is perhaps TRBD1 (5 bases). Germline CDR1 and CDR2: KGHSH and LQKENI. This CDR3 is 13 amino acids long. The V end lost 0 bases, the J end lost 7 bases, and 7 bases lay between the germline ends. As DNA, the CDR3 is TGTGCCAGCTCACCACCAGGGGATAATGAGCAGTTCTTC. Translation gives CASSPPGDNEQFF.

The chain joins TRBV5-4 to TRBJ2-7, with 9 bases that match TRBD1. This CDR3 has 15 residues. V gave up 0 bases and J gave up 4 bases; unmatched junction bases: 5. CDR1 and CDR2 (germline): SGHNT, YYREEE (reference sequence). CDR3 amino acids: CASSLAPTGGYEQYF. The DNA of the CDR3 is TGTGCCAGCAGCTTGGCGCCGACAGGGGGTTACGAGCAGTACTTC.

The chain couples TRBV10-1 to TRBJ2-3; D is possibly TRBD1 (5 bases). The CDR3 consists of 12 residues. CDR1 is WNHNN, CDR2 SYGVQD, per germline (reference sequence). With 6 bases removed from V and 4 bases from J, the gap between germline ends came to 8 bases. The CDR3: CASRGASDTQYF. In DNA, the CDR3 is TGCGCCAGCAGAGGGGCGTCAGATACGCAGTATTTT.

The chain carries TRBV2 and TRBJ1-3, with D tentatively TRBD1 (5 bases). Looked up from germline, CDR1 is SNHLY and CDR2 is FYNNEI. The V end was cut by 3 bases, the J end by 2 bases, with 14 bases between. This CDR3 has 16 amino acids. CDR3 nucleotides: TGTGCCAGCAGTGAGTCCCGGCCAGGGACTGGAAACACCATATATTTT. Its translation: CASSESRPGTGNTIYF.

The rearrangement uses TRBV18 and TRBJ1-1; tentatively, D is TRBD1 (5 bases). Germline lookup yields CDR1 KGHSH and CDR2 LQKENI. There are 18 residues in the CDR3. Trimming took off 2 bases at V and 1 base at J, with 20 bases between the two ends. The CDR3 DNA reads TGTGCCAGCTCACCATTCCCGGGACTCACTCAAACGAACACTGAAGCTTTCTTT. Translating gives CASSPFPGLTQTNTEAFF.

This clone was seen a single time. V usage is TRBV27 and J usage is TRBJ2-7, with TRBD2 identical over 10 bases. Trimming cost V 10 bases and J 4 bases; bases outside gene matches: 13. Germline assignment: CDR1 MNHEY and CDR2 SMNVEV (reference sequence). The length of the CDR3 is 15 residues. Here the CDR3 reads CATQTQRGGRYEQYF. The CDR3 nucleotides read TGTGCCACCCAGACCCAGCGGGGGGGTAGATACGAGCAGTACTTC.

The chain employs TRBV6-1 and TRBJ1-2; D is unresolved. The germline V gene has CDR1 MNHNS and CDR2 SASEGT. V was shortened by 3 bases and J by 3 bases, with 8 bases between the two germline ends. The CDR3 totals 13 residues. The CDR3: CASSESLDYGYTF. The CDR3 bases are TGTGCCAGCAGTGAGTCCCTTGACTATGGCTACACCTTC.